This T cell receptor beta chain emerged from a study of T cell responses to AZD1222 COVID-19 vaccine. Germline V CDR1 and CDR2: MNHEY, SMNVEV (reference sequence). The CDR3 contains 16 residues. Unmatched junction bases numbered 14, after V lost 5 bases and J lost 6 bases. This table comes from immunoSEQ multiplex PCR, and its TCRdb copy is limited to in-frame clones, with some not included. The table has 150,000 to 200,000 clones, almost 95% seen once. The V call is TRBV27, the J call TRBJ2-7; 9 nucleotides align to TRBD1. This specimen was peripheral blood, taken on day 0 of AZD1222 vaccination. This TCR derives from an adult in good health. The CDR3 loop reads CASSRILETGGREQYF. As DNA, the CDR3 is TGTGCCAGCAGTCGAATACTCGAGACAGGGGGTCGCGAGCAGTACTTC.